The 30 T cell receptor beta chains below were found in one sample sequenced in a study of shared clonotypes between healthy human individuals. TCRdb's table, derived via immunoSEQ multiplex PCR, lists solely in-frame clones and lacks some. The sample records about 470,000 clones, around 75% being singletons. Material: PBMCs. The source of these receptors is a woman between 35 and 50 years old in good health. Some clones in this sample may be carry-over from other donors' samples.

This chain joins TRBV28 and TRBJ1-1, with D possibly matching TRBD1 (5 bases). The germline V gene has CDR1 MDHEN and CDR2 SYDVKM. Trimming removed 1 base at V and 4 bases at J, with 19 bases between. CDR3 length: 17 residues. This chain's CDR3 is CASSLLRGHSSATEAFF. The CDR3 DNA reads as TGTGCCAGCAGTTTATTGAGGGGCCACTCATCCGCCACTGAAGCTTTCTTT.

In its sample, this clone was seen once. This chain joins TRBV21-1 and TRBJ1-1; TRBD1, the table's D call, lacks a check against the DNA. TRBV21-1 is an annotated pseudogene. This CDR3 contains 14 residues. CDR3 sequence reads: CASSTPQGWTEAFF. The DNA for the CDR3 is TGTGCCAGCAGCACCCCACAGGGTTGGACTGAAGCTTTCTTT.

This clone was picked up one time. The chain joins TRBV9 to TRBJ2-3; D possibly matches TRBD1 or TRBD2 (5 bases each). CDR1 SGDLS and CDR2 YYNGEE come from the germline V gene. Trimming removed 3 bases at V and 2 bases at J, with 19 bases between. The CDR3 runs 17 residues. The CDR3 is CASSARDQGRPTDTQYF. CDR3 DNA sequence: TGTGCCAGCAGCGCCCGGGACCAAGGCAGGCCCACAGATACGCAGTATTTT.

This clone has just one count. This chain links TRBV9 with TRBJ1-4; D is ambiguous. Between the trimmed V and J ends, which lost 0 bases and 6 bases, there was a span of 9 bases. Looked up from germline, CDR1 is SGDLS and CDR2 is YYNGEE. This CDR3 is built from 14 residues. The CDR3, as DNA: TGTGCCAGCAGCGTAGCTCCTAGGGATGAAAAACTGTTTTTT. Residues: CASSVAPRDEKLFF.

The chain couples TRBV28 to TRBJ2-3, with 8 bases identical to TRBD2. The CDR3 consists of 12 residues. Trimming took 5 bases from V and 12 from J; bases not matched to a gene: 7. From germline, CDR1 is MDHEN and CDR2 SYDVKM. The CDR3 nucleotides read TGTGCCAGCAGTCCCAGCGGGAGCCCCCAGTATTTT. Translated, it gives CASSPSGSPQYF. Full variable domain (remainder filled in from reference TRBV28 and TRBJ2-3): DVKVTQSSRYLVKRTGEKVFLECVQDMDHENMFWYRQDPGLGLRLIYFSYDVKMKEKGDIPEGYSVSREKKERFSLILESASTNQTSMYLCASSPSGSPQYFGPGTRLTVL.

The chain's CDR3 is CATSREVPSASYNEQFF. The CDR3 coding sequence is TGTGCCACCAGCAGAGAAGTCCCCTCGGCTTCCTACAATGAGCAGTTCTTC. The gene calls are TRBV15 and TRBJ2-1, with D unresolved. The CDR3 has 17 residues. Germline values: CDR1 LNHNV, CDR2 YYDKDF (reference sequence). The V end was cut by 0 bases, the J end by 1 base, with 13 bases between.

The chain joins TRBV7-3 to TRBJ2-7, with 9 bases that match TRBD2. Losses at the gene ends were 5 bases for V and 7 bases for J; bases not matched to a gene: 15. The CDR3 totals 16 residues. The germline gives CDR1 SGHTA, CDR2 FQGTGA. As DNA, the CDR3 is TGTGCCAGCAGCAGGACAGTAGCGGGAGCCCCCTCAGAGCAGTACTTC. Translating it yields CASSRTVAGAPSEQYF. Full variable domain (rest looked up from reference TRBV7-3 and TRBJ2-7): GAGVSQTPSNKVTEKGKYVELRCDPISGHTALYWYRQSLGQGPEFLIYFQGTGAADDSGLPNDRFFAVRPEGSVSTLKIQRTERGDSAVYLCASSRTVAGAPSEQYFGPGTRLTVT.

The genes are TRBV5-8 and TRBJ2-6; no firm D call. The CDR3 is 14 amino acids. In germline, CDR1 is SGHTS, CDR2 YDEGEE. V lost 7 bases to trimming and J lost 0 bases, with 8 bases between them. CDR3 nucleotide sequence: TGTGCCAGCTTTCAGGACTCTGGGGCCAACGTCCTGACTTTC. Residues: CASFQDSGANVLTF.

This clone was seen a single time. The chain links TRBV29-1 to TRBJ1-1, with 9 bases aligning to TRBD1. The germline V gene has CDR1 SQVTM and CDR2 ANQGSEA. This CDR3 has 14 residues. V was pared by 4 bases and J by 7 bases, with 10 bases of the junction left unmatched. This CDR3 is CSVAGQGTRVEAFF. The CDR3 DNA sequence: TGCAGCGTTGCCGGACAGGGGACGAGGGTTGAAGCTTTCTTT. Variable domain in full (rest from reference TRBV29-1 and TRBJ1-1): SAVISQKPSRDICQRGTSLTIQCQVDSQVTMMFWYRQQPGQSLTLIATANQGSEATYESGFVIDKFPISRPNLTFSTLTVSNMSPEDSSIYLCSVAGQGTRVEAFFGQGTRLTVV.

V usage is TRBV9 and J usage is TRBJ2-5; D gene unclear. Trimming pared 0 bases from V and 1 base from J, leaving 10 bases between. The CDR3 extends over 15 amino acids. Germline CDR1 and CDR2: SGDLS and YYNGEE. The CDR3 spells CASSVGPTFQETQYF. The CDR3 DNA reads TGTGCCAGCAGCGTAGGTCCGACCTTCCAAGAGACCCAGTACTTC.

The chain has TRBV5-1 and TRBJ1-1; D call uncertain. The CDR3 sequence is 13 residues long. The V gene's germline CDR1 is SGHRS and CDR2 YFSETQ. V lost 4 bases and J lost 1, with 8 bases in between. This CDR3 reads CASSLTQNTEAFF. The DNA of the CDR3 is TGCGCCAGCAGCCTCACCCAGAACACTGAAGCTTTCTTT. Supplemented by reference TRBV5-1 and TRBJ1-1, the full variable domain reads KAGVTQTPRYLIKTRGQQVTLSCSPISGHRSVSWYQQTPGQGLQFLFEYFSETQRNKGNFPGRFSGRQFSNSRSEMNVSTLELGDSALYLCASSLTQNTEAFFGQGTRLTVV.

The chain recombines TRBV25-1 with TRBJ2-7; D gene uncertain. The length of the CDR3 is 15 residues. Per germline, CDR1 MGHDK and CDR2 SYGVNS. Trimming shortened V by 5 bases and J by 5 bases, and 19 bases separated the two germline ends. CDR3 residues: CASSPRTGGPHEQYF. Written as DNA, the CDR3 is TGTGCCAGCAGTCCACGGACGGGCGGCCCCCACGAGCAGTACTTC.

The chain couples TRBV7-9 to TRBJ2-4; TRBD1 matches at 11 bases. Germline V gene lookup returns CDR1 SEHNR and CDR2 FQNEAQ (reference sequence). Trimming cost V 5 bases and J 0 bases; bases outside gene matches: 6. The CDR3 covers 17 residues. The CDR3 region is CASSPGQGARAKNIQYF. The CDR3 region has the DNA TGTGCCAGCAGCCCCGGACAGGGGGCGCGAGCCAAAAACATTCAGTACTTC.

V and J are TRBV27 and TRBJ2-3; 10 positions agree with TRBD2. Germline V CDR1 and CDR2: MNHEY, SMNVEV (reference sequence). The CDR3 has 18 amino acids. V was pared by 4 bases and J by 13 bases, with 23 bases of the junction left unmatched. In nucleotides, the CDR3 is TGTGCCAGCAGTTCGCGCCACTCCGGGACTAGCGACCGGGGAAGGGAGTATTTT. This gives the protein CASSSRHSGTSDRGREYF.

The rearrangement uses TRBV6-5 and TRBJ2-1; D may correspond to TRBD1 or TRBD2 (5 bases each). Germline CDR1 reads MNHEY; CDR2 reads SVGAGI. Trimming stripped 2 bases from V and 1 base from J, with 9 bases between. This CDR3 contains 15 residues. The CDR3 loop is CASSYDGASYNEQFF. The CDR3 DNA is TGTGCCAGCAGTTACGACGGGGCATCCTACAATGAGCAGTTCTTC.

The sample holds a few counts of this clone. V and J are TRBV28 and TRBJ1-3; maybe TRBD1 (6 bases). In germline, CDR1 is MDHEN, CDR2 SYDVKM. Trimming cost V 1 base and J 7 bases, with 11 bases left between them. The CDR3 has 14 residues. The CDR3: CASSLFAGHNTIYF. The CDR3 DNA sequence: TGTGCCAGCAGTTTATTCGCGGGACACAACACCATATATTTT.

This clone was seen a handful of times. Germline is not matched at one junction end, which may reflect a read error. This rearrangement joins TRBV7-9 to TRBJ1-2, with a weak D call TRBD1 (5 bases). The CDR3 is made up of 9 amino acids. In germline, CDR1 is SEHNR, CDR2 FQNEAQ (reference sequence). In DNA form, the CDR3 reads TGTGCCAGCAGACCCGACAGCTCCTTC. Translated: CASRPDSSF.

This chain joins TRBV6-4 and TRBJ1-2, with D perhaps TRBD1 (5 bases). Trimming cost V 4 bases and J 4 bases, with 10 bases left between them. Germline V gene data show CDR1 as MRHNA and CDR2 as SNTAGT. The CDR3 covers 13 residues. The CDR3 DNA is TGTGCCAGCAGTGTCGGGGGGTCCTATGGCTACACCTTC. Translation: CASSVGGSYGYTF.

This sequence joins TRBV19 and TRBJ2-7, with D possibly being TRBD2 (5 bases). Trimming took off 2 bases at V and 7 bases at J, with 18 bases between the two ends. The CDR3 sequence is 15 residues long. Germline V lookup: CDR1 LNHDA, CDR2 SQIVND (reference sequence). The CDR3 is CASSINFGRREEQYF. The CDR3 bases are TGTGCCAGTAGTATAAATTTCGGTAGACGGGAAGAGCAGTACTTC.

V is TRBV5-1 and J is TRBJ1-1, with a possible D match to TRBD1 (5 bases). This CDR3 spans 13 amino acids. The ends were cut back, 4 bases at V and 3 bases at J, with 10 bases in the middle. CDR1 and CDR2 from the germline V gene are SGHRS and YFSETQ. The CDR3 protein is CASSGAPDTEAFF. The DNA of the CDR3 is TGCGCCAGCAGCGGGGCCCCGGACACTGAAGCTTTCTTT.

This chain uses TRBV4-1 with TRBJ2-1; D is unclear. The CDR3 totals 14 residues. Germline CDR1 reads MGHRA; CDR2 reads YSYEKL. V was trimmed by 1 base and J by 6 bases, leaving 10 bases between them. The CDR3 region is CASSQGWALNEQFF. CDR3 in DNA: TGCGCCAGCAGCCAAGGGTGGGCCCTCAATGAGCAGTTCTTC.

This sequence joins TRBV9 and TRBJ2-3; D remains ambiguous. From germline, CDR1 is SGDLS and CDR2 YYNGEE. This CDR3 region has 18 residues. Trimming left V 0 bases short and J 4 bases short, with 21 bases between. CDR3 protein: CASSVARRPSSSADTQYF. The CDR3, as DNA: TGTGCCAGCAGCGTAGCTCGGCGGCCGAGCTCATCCGCAGATACGCAGTATTTT.

V and J are TRBV5-4 and TRBJ2-5; 7 bases map to TRBD1. The germline gives CDR1 SGHNT, CDR2 YYREEE (reference sequence). The CDR3 extends over 15 amino acids. Trimming cost V 4 bases and J 5 bases; bases outside gene matches: 11. This chain's CDR3 is CASSPELTGFETQYF. CDR3 nucleotide sequence: TGTGCCAGCAGCCCCGAGCTGACAGGGTTTGAGACCCAGTACTTC.

In its sample, this clone was seen once. This chain connects TRBV7-6 to TRBJ2-7; 7 positions agree with TRBD1. CDR3 length: 17 residues. CDR1 is SGHVS and CDR2 is FNYEAQ in the germline V gene. Unmatched junction bases numbered 16, after V lost 5 bases and J lost 3 bases. CDR3 bases: TGTGCCAGCAGCCCCCAGAGTGGGACAGAGCTTGACTACGAGCAGTACTTC. Residues: CASSPQSGTELDYEQYF.

This CDR3 reads CASSPTSGAGYYEQYF. In nucleotides, the CDR3 is TGTGCCAGCAGCCCGACTAGCGGGGCCGGGTACTACGAGCAGTACTTC. The chain links TRBV5-4 to TRBJ2-7; TRBD2 aligns across 11 bases. The CDR3 sequence is 16 residues long. V dropped 4 bases and J dropped 3; count of bases not matched to a gene: 9. Germline-derived CDR1 and CDR2 are SGHNT and YYREEE (reference sequence).

The CDR3 nucleotides are TGTGCCAGCAGCTTAGGTGGAGGCACCATATATTTT. Its protein is CASSLGGGTIYF. V usage is TRBV7-2 and J usage is TRBJ1-3; D uncertain. The CDR3 has 12 amino acids. Trimming took off 1 base at V and 9 bases at J, with 7 bases between the two ends. Germline-derived CDR1 and CDR2 are SGHTA and FQGNSA.

This CDR3 is CASSEIWQGPYEQYF. CDR3 nucleotides: TGTGCCAGCAGTGAAATCTGGCAGGGGCCTTACGAGCAGTACTTC. The J gene is TRBJ2-7, the V gene TRBV2; possibly TRBD1 for D (6 bases). The germline V gene encodes CDR1 SNHLY and CDR2 FYNNEI. This CDR3 has 15 residues. V lost 2 bases, J lost 4 bases, and 15 bases lay in between. The full variable domain, rest sourced from reference TRBV2 and TRBJ2-7, is EPEVTQTPSHQVTQMGQEVILRCVPISNHLYFYWYRQILGQKVEFLVSFYNNEISEKSEIFDDQFSVERPDGSNFTLKIRSTKLEDSAMYFCASSEIWQGPYEQYFGPGTRLTVT.

In its sample, this clone was seen a few times. The same CDR3 also results from other DNA sequences found in this sample. The chain uses TRBV6-4 and TRBJ1-5; D call uncertain. V lost 3 bases and J lost 0, with 9 bases in between. Germline assignment: CDR1 MRHNA and CDR2 SNTAGT. This CDR3 has 15 amino acids. Here the CDR3 reads CASSDSGDSNQPQHF. CDR3 DNA: TGTGCCAGCAGTGATTCTGGAGATAGCAATCAGCCCCAGCATTTT.

The chain joins TRBV28 to TRBJ2-5, with 7 bases that match TRBD1. The CDR3 is 15 residues long. Looked up from germline, CDR1 is MDHEN and CDR2 is SYDVKM. With V trimmed by 6 bases and J by 4 bases, 11 bases remained unmatched. The CDR3 DNA reads TGTGCCAGCAGATCTAACAGGGGTACCCGAGAGACCCAGTACTTC. This translates into CASRSNRGTRETQYF. The entire variable domain, with the rest obtained from reference TRBV28 and TRBJ2-5, is as follows: DVKVTQSSRYLVKRTGEKVFLECVQDMDHENMFWYRQDPGLGLRLIYFSYDVKMKEKGDIPEGYSVSREKKERFSLILESASTNQTSMYLCASRSNRGTRETQYFGPGTRLLVL.

The chain joins TRBV27 to TRBJ1-5; no reliable D call. Germline V gives CDR1 MNHEY, CDR2 SMNVEV (reference sequence). Trimming left V 8 bases short and J 0 bases short, with 8 bases between. This CDR3 has 13 amino acids. CDR3 loop: CASGRNSNQPQHF. The CDR3 DNA reads TGTGCCAGCGGGCGGAATAGCAATCAGCCCCAGCATTTT.